Listed here are 10 T cell receptor beta chains from one sample, sequenced in a study of beta chain features in type 1 diabetes. The whole isolated RNA underwent reverse transcription, so sequencing captured expressed TCRB transcripts. Sequencing was performed with immunoSEQ multiplex PCR; in TCRdb, only in-frame clones are kept and a portion is missing. The sample has around 340,000 clones, about 19% seen once; the top ten hold 0.044%. The sequenced material came from naive CD4+ T cells from blood. The receptors were sampled from a woman between 18 and 30 years old in good health.

This clone came up a few times. The chain couples TRBV6-5 to TRBJ2-3; 8 bases match TRBD2. From germline, CDR1 is MNHEY and CDR2 SVGAGI. V trimming: 4 bases; J trimming: 5 bases; junction bases outside the gene matches: 5. The CDR3 is made up of 14 amino acids. The CDR3 coding sequence is TGTGCCAGCAGTTTAGCGGGACGGGTAGATACGCAGTATTTT. Protein: CASSLAGRVDTQYF.

This clone was counted a few times. The V and J genes are TRBV15 and TRBJ1-2; D unclear. The length of the CDR3 is 15 residues. V was shortened by 0 bases and J by 4 bases, with 12 bases between the two germline ends. The germline V gene encodes CDR1 LNHNV and CDR2 YYDKDF (reference sequence). The CDR3 DNA sequence: TGTGCCACCAGCAGAGATCCCAACTTCTCCTATGGCTACACCTTC. As protein: CATSRDPNFSYGYTF.

In this sample, this clone turned up a few times. The chain links TRBV30 to TRBJ2-7; TRBD1 aligns across 7 bases. Trimming took 4 bases from V and 3 from J; bases not matched to a gene: 6. Germline assignment: CDR1 GTSNPN and CDR2 SVGIG (reference sequence). The CDR3 is 13 residues long. The CDR3 nucleotides read TGTGCCTGGATGAAGGGGGCACGCTACGAGCAGTACTTC. Encoded protein: CAWMKGARYEQYF. The entire variable domain, with the rest obtained from reference TRBV30 and TRBJ2-7, is as follows: SQTIHQWPATLVQPVGSPLSLECTVEGTSNPNLYWYRQAAGRGLQLLFYSVGIGQISSEVPQNLSASRPQDRQFILSSKKLLLSDSGFYLCAWMKGARYEQYFGPGTRLTVT.

In regard to this clone: Other DNA sequences in this sample translate to the same CDR3. The V and J genes are TRBV5-1 and TRBJ2-3; maybe TRBD1 (5 bases). CDR3 length: 14 amino acids. V lost 0 bases to trimming and J lost 2 bases, with 7 bases between them. CDR1 and CDR2 (germline): SGHRS, YFSETQ. CDR3: CASSLGQITDTQYF. The DNA for the CDR3 is TGCGCCAGCAGCTTGGGACAGATCACAGATACGCAGTATTTT.

This chain links TRBV5-1 with TRBJ2-3, with D perhaps TRBD1 (6 bases). CDR1 and CDR2 (germline): SGHRS, YFSETQ. CDR3 size: 14 residues. The V and J ends lost 1 base and 4 bases respectively, with 10 bases between them. Written as DNA, the CDR3 is TGCGCCAGCAGCTTGACAGGGAGCCCAGATACGCAGTATTTT. This sequence encodes CASSLTGSPDTQYF. Looking up the rest from reference TRBV5-1 and TRBJ2-3 gives the full variable domain: KAGVTQTPRYLIKTRGQQVTLSCSPISGHRSVSWYQQTPGQGLQFLFEYFSETQRNKGNFPGRFSGRQFSNSRSEMNVSTLELGDSALYLCASSLTGSPDTQYFGPGTRLTVL.

The CDR3, as DNA: TGTGCCAGTAGTATAGCGGACAGGGGCCCTGAAGCTTTCTTT. Translation: CASSIADRGPEAFF. The chain recombines TRBV19 with TRBJ1-1; 9 bases fit TRBD1. This CDR3 contains 14 residues. Germline V CDR1 and CDR2: LNHDA, SQIVND (reference sequence). V was pared by 1 base and J by 6 bases, with 3 bases of the junction left unmatched.

This clone turned up a few times. Here the CDR3 reads CASSEGGTGVGYTF. As DNA, the CDR3 is TGTGCCAGCAGTGAGGGTGGGACAGGGGTAGGCTACACCTTC. The chain carries TRBV25-1 and TRBJ1-2, with 10 bases identical to TRBD1. The germline CDR1 and CDR2 sequences are MGHDK and SYGVNS. The ends lost 3 bases at V and 8 bases at J; junction bases unmatched: 6. This CDR3 comprises 14 residues.

This chain connects TRBV5-1 to TRBJ2-5, with 8 bases fitting TRBD2. Germline CDR1 SGHRS, CDR2 YFSETQ. Trimming removed 3 bases from V and 4 bases from J; junction bases left unmatched: 11. The CDR3 runs 16 residues. CDR3 nucleotide sequence: TGCGCCAGCAGCTCGAGGGCCGGGGGGGCCACAGAGACCCAGTACTTC. This gives the protein CASSSRAGGATETQYF.

This clone was seen only a few times. The V gene is TRBV5-1, the J gene TRBJ2-1; 13 bases align to TRBD2. This CDR3 region has 15 residues. Germline V lookup: CDR1 SGHRS, CDR2 YFSETQ. J was trimmed by 9 bases and V by 3 bases; bases with no gene match: 6. CDR3 sequence reads: CASSSGTSGAGEQFF. The CDR3 DNA reads as TGCGCCAGCAGCTCTGGGACTAGCGGGGCGGGTGAGCAGTTCTTC.

The chain links TRBV18 to TRBJ2-2, with a tentative D call TRBD1 (6 bases). CDR1 is KGHSH and CDR2 is LQKENI in the germline V gene. Between the trimmed V and J ends, which lost 2 bases and 5 bases, there was a span of 12 bases. The CDR3 is made up of 15 amino acids. The CDR3 loop reads CASSPATGLTGELFF. The CDR3, as DNA: TGTGCCAGCTCACCAGCGACAGGCCTGACCGGGGAGCTGTTTTTT.